This T cell receptor (beta chain) is drawn from a study of T cells in Graves' hyperthyroidism and ophthalmopathy. Findings of the study overall: Peripheral blood also featured most of the thyroid clonotypes expanded above 0.001.

V gave up 5 bases and J gave up 4 bases, with 14 bases separating them. The CDR3 is 14 residues long. Per the germline V gene, CDR1 is MNHEY and CDR2 is SMNVEV (reference sequence). This clonotype was detected many times. Its target is not known. What was amplified from RNA transcripts were TCR beta CDR3 regions. The TCR CDR3 first-round RT-PCR relied on the HTBI primer set. TCRdb fed the multiplex PCR reads into MiXCR, producing one record per CDR3 protein. Of around 700,000 distinct CDR3 sequences listed, around a sixth are singletons. The TCR sequence derives from a woman aged 45-65 years with Graves' hyperthyroidism that later progressed to Graves' ophthalmopathy. The sequenced material came from blood. This chain connects TRBV27 to TRBJ1-2; the D gene is possibly TRBD1 (6 bases). The CDR3, as DNA: TGTGCCAGCAGTCCCTATGGACAGCTCTATGGCTACACCTTC. Its protein product is CASSPYGQLYGYTF.